The 9 T cell receptor beta chains given below trace back to one sample, sequenced in a study of T-cell reconstitution after alpha-beta-depleted transplantation in children. Molecular barcoding with unique molecular identifiers was used for the TCRbeta library. TCRdb used MiXCR to reprocess the PCR reads, holding one entry per CDR3 protein. The repertoire holds about 48,000 distinct CDR3 sequences, with 5.8% as singletons. The sample here was PBMCs, mostly from graft donor cells, taken 60 days after TCRalphabeta/CD19-depleted stem cell transplant. These receptors all stem from a female patient aged 2-9 years who had a stem cell transplant for aplastic anemia, so the T cells may come from the graft donor.

This clonotype was seen at least ten times. V gene TRBV20-1 combines with J gene TRBJ2-6; D may be TRBD1 or TRBD2 (5 bases each). Trimming pared 1 base from V and 2 bases from J, leaving 15 bases between. This CDR3 comprises 17 residues. The germline V gene encodes CDR1 DFQATT and CDR2 SNEGSKA (reference sequence). CDR3 in amino acids: CSARALRGATGANVLTF. The DNA for the CDR3 is TGCAGTGCTAGAGCCCTAAGGGGAGCTACTGGGGCCAACGTCCTGACTTTC.

This clonotype was counted only a few times. The chain employs TRBV11-3 and TRBJ2-2; a possible D gene is TRBD2 (6 bases). The CDR3 consists of 17 residues. Trimming shortened V by 0 bases and J by 4 bases, and 15 bases separated the two germline ends. The germline CDR1 and CDR2 sequences are SGHNT and YENEEA. Here the CDR3 DNA reads TGTGCCAGCAGCTTAGAGTCGGCGGGAATAGGCACCGGGGAGCTGTTTTTT. It codes for CASSLESAGIGTGELFF.

There are many counts of this clonotype. The chain joins TRBV28 to TRBJ2-2, with D unclear. Germline-derived CDR1 and CDR2 are MDHEN and SYDVKM. This CDR3 region has 13 residues. Trimming cost V 6 bases and J 5 bases, with 10 bases left between them. CDR3 region: CASSSTGTGELFF. In DNA, the CDR3 is TGTGCCAGCAGCTCGACTGGAACCGGGGAGCTGTTTTTT.

There are many counts of this clonotype. The rearrangement links TRBV29-1 to TRBJ2-4; TRBD2 matches 7 bases. This CDR3 comprises 14 residues. Trimming took 4 bases from V and 5 from J; bases not matched to a gene: 8. The germline gives CDR1 SQVTM, CDR2 ANQGSEA. In DNA form, the CDR3 reads TGCAGCGTTGTCCATGGGAGGGGCGAAAACATTCAGTACTTC. Its translation: CSVVHGRGENIQYF.

Ten or more counts support this clonotype. The gene calls are TRBV4-1 and TRBJ2-7; a possible D gene is TRBD2 (6 bases). CDR3 size: 13 residues. In germline, CDR1 is MGHRA, CDR2 YSYEKL. The V end was cut by 3 bases, the J end by 3 bases, with 9 bases between. The CDR3 sequence is CASSQVTSYEQYV. CDR3 bases: TGCGCCAGCAGCCAGGTGACTAGCTACGAGCAGTACGTC.

This clonotype was recorded at least ten times. The chain carries TRBV12-3 or TRBV12-4 and TRBJ1-5; D gene unclear. The germline V and J ends were trimmed by 4 bases and 10 bases, with 11 bases remaining between them. The CDR3 is 12 amino acids. CDR3 amino acids: CASSSPLSPQHF. Here the CDR3 DNA reads TGTGCCAGCAGTTCCCCCTTGTCCCCCCAGCATTTT.

This clonotype showed up many times. The chain uses TRBV12-3 or TRBV12-4 and TRBJ2-2, with TRBD1 matching 7 bases. The length of the CDR3 is 16 residues. Germline trimming cut 10 bases from V and 4 bases from J; bases unmatched to any gene: 15. CDR3 in DNA: TGTGCCACTAAACGCTTCGGGACAGTATCCACCGGGGAGCTGTTTTTT. The encoded protein is CATKRFGTVSTGELFF.

This clonotype was picked up many times. V gene TRBV12-3 or TRBV12-4 combines with J gene TRBJ2-1; TRBD2 is a possible D gene (6 bases). CDR3 length: 17 amino acids. Trimming removed 0 bases at V and 0 bases at J, with 12 bases between. The CDR3 DNA sequence: TGTGCCAGCAGTTTAGCGCCTATCGGGAGCTCCTACAATGAGCAGTTCTTC. Encoded protein: CASSLAPIGSSYNEQFF.

This clonotype was found a few times. V is TRBV21-1 and J is TRBJ1-5; the D call of TRBD1 is as the table states it, not checked on the DNA. TRBV21-1 is recorded as a pseudogene. This CDR3 comprises 15 residues. The CDR3 spells CASSKVTASNQPQHF. CDR3 nucleotides: TGTGCCAGCAGCAAAGTGACAGCCAGCAATCAGCCCCAGCATTTT.